The 5 T cell receptor beta chains below come from one sample, sequenced in a study of blood T cell repertoires in COVID-19. Profiled with immunoSEQ multiplex PCR; TCRdb holds only in-frame clones, not every one. The repertoire holds about 170,000 clones, 85% seen once, with 3.3% in the top ten. The sample consisted of peripheral blood. The receptors derive from a human donor with acute or convalescent COVID-19. The donor label of this sample is uncertain.

V and J are TRBV9 and TRBJ2-4; 9 bases are a match to TRBD1. This CDR3 region has 16 residues. V trimming: 4 bases; J trimming: 3 bases; junction bases outside the gene matches: 8. Germline-derived CDR1 and CDR2 are SGDLS and YYNGEE. The CDR3 nucleotides read TGTGCCAGCAGCCCCACAGGGGGCTCGGGCAAAAACATTCAGTACTTC. As protein: CASSPTGGSGKNIQYF.

The chain employs TRBV3-1 (or the pseudogene TRBV3-2) and TRBJ2-4; 7 bases map to TRBD2. V shed 3 bases and J 8 bases; nucleotides not matched to a gene: 4. Germline CDR1 and CDR2: LGHDT and YNNKEL (reference sequence). The CDR3 is 13 amino acids. Here the CDR3 reads CASSQLGRDIQYF. The CDR3 bases are TGTGCCAGCAGCCAGTTAGGGAGGGACATTCAGTACTTC.

V is TRBV12-3 or TRBV12-4 and J is TRBJ2-7; no clear D gene. V lost 2 bases and J 12 bases, leaving 11 bases between the germline ends. This CDR3 is built from 11 residues. CDR3 in DNA: TGTGCCAGCAGTTTATACGGTGAGGTGTACTTC. Its translation: CASSLYGEVYF.

This clone occurred once. The chain recombines TRBV18 with TRBJ2-7, with 8 bases matching TRBD1. Germline V gene lookup returns CDR1 KGHSH and CDR2 LQKENI. The junction had 9 bases not matched to a gene; V was cut back by 4 bases and J by 1 base. The CDR3 totals 16 residues. In DNA form, the CDR3 reads TGTGCCAGCTCACGTGGACAGGGACGGTCGTCCTACGAGCAGTACTTC. Protein sequence: CASSRGQGRSSYEQYF.

The chain is built from TRBV3-1 (or the pseudogene TRBV3-2) and TRBJ1-1, with D possibly TRBD1 on 5 matching bases. This CDR3 is 12 amino acids long. The germline V and J ends were trimmed by 4 bases and 11 bases, with 14 bases remaining between them. The germline CDR1 and CDR2 sequences are LGHDT and YNNKEL (reference sequence). CDR3 residues: CASSLGPSGAFF. CDR3 nucleotides: TGTGCCAGCAGCCTTGGACCTTCAGGGGCTTTCTTT.